This T cell receptor beta chain was obtained from a study of shared clonotypes between healthy human individuals. Positive CCR7 selection of CD45RO-negative cells yielded the naive CD8 cells, and terminally differentiated effector memory CD45RA+ cells were excluded. This table comes from immunoSEQ multiplex PCR, and its TCRdb copy is limited to in-frame clones, with some not included. The sample has more than 500,000 clones; approximately 95% are singletons. The CDR3 covers 14 residues. Trimming pared 0 bases from V and 0 bases from J, leaving 5 bases between. CDR1 and CDR2 (germline): PRHDT, FYEKMQ (reference sequence).

Input material: naive CD8+ T cells sorted from blood. The sequence derives from a woman aged 25 to 39 in good health. The chain carries TRBV13 and TRBJ1-2; D is undetermined. The CDR3 DNA reads TGTGCCAGCAGCTTAGGGGAAACTAACTATGGCTACACCTTC. Translating it yields CASSLGETNYGYTF.